A single sample is the source of the 30 T cell receptor beta chains below, sequenced in a study of CD8 T cells in Susac syndrome. Staining with CD27 and CD45RA was used to define memory subsets for TEMRA sorting. cDNA came from roughly 0.53 to 1 ug RNA primed by random hexamers. Via MiXCR, TCRdb re-called the immunoSEQ multiplex PCR reads, giving one row per CDR3 protein. The data contain 2,000 to 3,000 distinct CDR3 sequences, 74% of them singletons. Specimen: CD8+ TEMRA cells from PBMCs. Subset reported: FACS-sorted terminally differentiated effector memory CD8+ T cells re-expressing CD45RA (CD8+ TEMRA). Source of these receptors: a human donor with Susac syndrome.

CDR3 nucleotides: TGCGCCAGCAGCTTGGAGGGGAGCTATGGCTACACCTTC. This codes for CASSLEGSYGYTF. V is TRBV5-1 and J is TRBJ1-2, with a tentative D call TRBD1 (5 bases). The CDR3 is 13 amino acids. Germline CDR1 and CDR2: SGHRS and YFSETQ. Trimming left V 0 bases short and J 4 bases short, with 7 bases between.

The chain combines TRBV29-1 with TRBJ2-1; the D is unclear. The CDR3 extends over 11 amino acids. CDR1 SQVTM and CDR2 ANQGSEA come from the germline V gene. Trimming removed 4 bases from V and 4 bases from J, with 5 bases in between. CDR3 loop: CSVGYYNEQFF. The CDR3 DNA reads TGCAGCGTTGGGTATTACAATGAGCAGTTCTTC.

J is TRBJ1-4 and V is TRBV13, with a possible D match to TRBD1 (5 bases). Trimming removed 7 bases from V and 8 bases from J, with 17 bases in between. Per germline, CDR1 PRHDT and CDR2 FYEKMQ (reference sequence). There are 14 residues in the CDR3. The CDR3 coding sequence is TGTGCCAGCACCAAGCTGGGGGGTGAGGAAAAACTGTTTTTT. Amino acids: CASTKLGGEEKLFF.

The chain links TRBV19 to TRBJ2-7; possible D gene TRBD2, 5 bases. In germline, CDR1 is LNHDA, CDR2 SQIVND (reference sequence). The CDR3 consists of 14 residues. The V end was cut by 7 bases, the J end by 4 bases, with 17 bases between. CDR3 residues: CASNMGVSYYEQYF. CDR3 DNA sequence: TGTGCCAGTAACATGGGAGTATCTTATTACGAGCAGTACTTC.

This clonotype was observed a single time. At one boundary the junction diverges from the germline segment, which might be a read error. The chain uses TRBV20-1 and TRBJ2-3, with D possibly TRBD1 on 6 matching bases. In germline, CDR1 is DFQATT, CDR2 SNEGSKA (reference sequence). This CDR3 is 15 amino acids long. The CDR3 nucleotides read TGCAGTGCCAGAGATTTCGCAGGGGCCACAGGTACGCAGTATTTT. Protein sequence: CSARDFAGATGTQYF.

Only a few counts were recorded for this clonotype. DNA for the CDR3: TGTGCCAGCAGCTACCCGCCTGAGACCCAGTACTTC. Encoded protein: CASSYPPETQYF. V and J are TRBV6-2 or TRBV6-3 and TRBJ2-5, with D hard to call. Germline V gene data show CDR1 as MNHEY and CDR2 as SVGEGT. The CDR3 sequence is 12 residues long. The germline V and J ends were trimmed by 6 bases and 5 bases, with 10 bases remaining between them.

The DNA of the CDR3 is TGCAGTGCTACGAATCCTGACAGGGGGCATCAGCCCCAGCATTTT. Encoded protein: CSATNPDRGHQPQHF. The V gene is TRBV20-1, the J gene TRBJ1-5; 10 nucleotides line up with TRBD1. The CDR3 is 15 amino acids. The V gene end was trimmed by 4 bases and the J gene end by 5 bases; junction bases not matched to a gene: 8. Germline V lookup: CDR1 DFQATT, CDR2 SNEGSKA (reference sequence).

V and J are TRBV5-4 and TRBJ2-2, with 9 bases fitting TRBD1. Germline V gene lookup returns CDR1 SGHNT and CDR2 YYREEE (reference sequence). V shed 3 bases and J 7 bases; nucleotides not matched to a gene: 7. This CDR3 spans 15 amino acids. CDR3 residues: CASSSGQGKDGELFF. CDR3 nucleotides: TGTGCCAGCAGCTCCGGACAGGGGAAGGACGGGGAGCTGTTTTTT.

This clonotype has more than one count but fewer than ten. The V gene is TRBV12-3 or TRBV12-4, the J gene TRBJ2-3; 12 nucleotides align to TRBD1. The ends lost 6 bases at V and 5 bases at J; junction bases unmatched: 12. The CDR3 is 17 amino acids. In DNA, the CDR3 is TGTGCCAGCAGGATCACCGCCGGGACAGGGGGCGTAGATACGCAGTATTTT. Protein: CASRITAGTGGVDTQYF.

J is TRBJ2-4 and V is TRBV12-3 or TRBV12-4, with TRBD2 identical over 7 bases. V shed 5 bases and J 0 bases; nucleotides not matched to a gene: 7. The CDR3 has 16 amino acids. The CDR3 protein is CASSPFGGRAKNIQYF. CDR3 coding DNA: TGTGCCAGCAGTCCCTTTGGCGGGAGAGCCAAAAACATTCAGTACTTC.

The chain couples TRBV21-1 to TRBJ2-2; the D call in the table, TRBD1, was not verified against the DNA. TRBV21-1 is deemed a pseudogene. CDR3 length: 14 amino acids. CDR3 sequence: CASSKPCSELISFF. CDR3 in DNA: TGTGCCAGCAGCAAACCCTGTTCGGAATTGATAAGTTTTTTT.

The sample holds a few counts of this clonotype. The CDR3: CASSYSGGAGGEQYF. The CDR3 nucleotides are TGTGCCAGCAGTTACTCGGGAGGGGCGGGGGGCGAGCAGTACTTC. The V gene is TRBV6-5, the J gene TRBJ2-7; 8 bases agree with TRBD2. The CDR3 runs 15 residues. Trimming at V came to 0 bases and at J to 6 bases, leaving 7 bases not matched to a gene. Looked up from germline, CDR1 is MNHEY and CDR2 is SVGAGI.

The J gene is TRBJ2-7, the V gene TRBV10-2; tentative D call: TRBD1 (6 bases). The CDR3 length is 14 residues. Trimming cost V 7 bases and J 3 bases, with 16 bases left between them. Germline CDR1 WSHSY, CDR2 SAAADI. CDR3 residues: CASTGPEGGYEQYF. Written as DNA, the CDR3 is TGCGCCAGCACCGGCCCTGAAGGGGGCTACGAGCAGTACTTC.

The chain joins TRBV5-1 to TRBJ2-5; 7 nucleotides line up with TRBD2. The CDR3 has 17 residues. The V and J ends lost 0 bases and 4 bases, in that order; junction bases with no gene match: 12. CDR1 is SGHRS and CDR2 is YFSETQ in the germline V gene. DNA for the CDR3: TGCGCCAGCAGCTTGGGTCTGTGGGCGGGAGATGCAGAGACCCAGTACTTC. Encoded protein: CASSLGLWAGDAETQYF.

The sample holds a few counts of this clonotype. V gene TRBV27 combines with J gene TRBJ1-5; D is possibly TRBD1 (5 bases). This CDR3 region has 14 residues. V lost 3 bases and J 3 bases, leaving 9 bases between the germline ends. The germline gives CDR1 MNHEY, CDR2 SMNVEV (reference sequence). CDR3 coding DNA: TGTGCCAGCAGTTTTGGGGCAGACAATCAGCCCCAGCATTTT. Translating it yields CASSFGADNQPQHF.

V usage is TRBV12-3 or TRBV12-4 and J usage is TRBJ1-1; a weak D match, TRBD1 (6 bases). Trimming took 5 bases from V and 13 from J, leaving 23 bases between them. The CDR3 is 14 residues long. The DNA of the CDR3 is TGTGCCAGCAGTGCGGCGGGGGGGGCACTGAAGCTTTTCTTT. This codes for CASSAAGGALKLFF.

The chain links TRBV7-9 to TRBJ2-5; no clear D gene. The V gene's germline CDR1 is SEHNR and CDR2 FQNEAQ (reference sequence). The CDR3 is made up of 12 amino acids. Between the trimmed V and J ends, which lost 6 bases and 2 bases, there was a span of 7 bases. CDR3 DNA: TGTGCCAGCAGATTTATACAAGAGACCCAGTACTTC. Translated, it gives CASRFIQETQYF.

V is TRBV6-4 and J is TRBJ2-3; TRBD2 agrees at 8 bases. CDR1 is MRHNA, CDR2 SNTAGT, per germline. The J segment lost 4 bases and the V segment lost 6 bases, leaving 3 bases of the junction unmatched. This CDR3 comprises 13 residues. In DNA, the CDR3 is TGTGCCAGCAGCGGGGGGGCCGCAGATACGCAGTATTTT. Translation gives CASSGGAADTQYF.

This clonotype was detected only a few times. The rearrangement links TRBV19 to TRBJ1-5; D is uncertain. This CDR3 spans 15 amino acids. V was clipped by 6 bases and J by 9 bases, with 21 bases between them. Germline CDR1 and CDR2: LNHDA and SQIVND (reference sequence). DNA of the CDR3: TGTGCCAGTAGAAATCCACGGAACAATCTGGCGCCCCAGCATTTT. This gives the protein CASRNPRNNLAPQHF.

V is TRBV20-1 and J is TRBJ1-1, with D unresolved. There are 11 residues in the CDR3. Trimming removed 1 base at V and 4 bases at J, with 4 bases between. CDR1 is DFQATT and CDR2 is SNEGSKA in the germline V gene (reference sequence). CDR3 protein: CSARGGTEAFF. In DNA form, the CDR3 reads TGCAGTGCTAGAGGGGGCACTGAAGCTTTCTTT.

This chain links TRBV7-3 with TRBJ2-3; a possible D gene is TRBD1 (8 bases). V lost 2 bases to trimming and J lost 12 bases, with 24 bases between them. This CDR3 spans 16 amino acids. Germline V gives CDR1 SGHTA, CDR2 FQGTGA. This CDR3 reads CASSLYQRGQAETQYF. The CDR3, as DNA: TGTGCCAGCAGCTTATATCAGCGGGGACAGGCAGAGACTCAGTATTTT.

The J gene is TRBJ2-7, the V gene TRBV7-9; 9 bases map to TRBD1. With V trimmed by 5 bases and J by 4 bases, 12 bases remained unmatched. This CDR3 comprises 16 residues. Germline-derived CDR1 and CDR2 are SEHNR and FQNEAQ (reference sequence). Here the CDR3 DNA reads TGTGCCAGCAGCCCTCGCCGGACAGGGGATGGTTACGAGCAGTACTTC. Encoded protein: CASSPRRTGDGYEQYF.

This rearrangement joins TRBV28 to TRBJ2-7, with D possibly TRBD1 on 5 matching bases. CDR3 length equals 15 residues. With 4 bases removed from V and 6 bases from J, the gap between germline ends came to 19 bases. The germline V gene has CDR1 MDHEN and CDR2 SYDVKM. CDR3 region: CASSSLDTDPSEQYF. Here the CDR3 DNA reads TGTGCCAGCAGTTCCCTGGACACCGACCCTTCCGAGCAGTACTTC.

The rearrangement uses TRBV6-4 and TRBJ2-1, with a possible D match to TRBD2 (5 bases). Germline V gene sequence: CDR1 MRHNA, CDR2 SNTAGT. V lost 4 bases, J lost 10 bases, and 23 bases lay in between. The CDR3 spans 16 residues. The CDR3 region has the DNA TGTGCCAGCAGTGGGGCCGGGCTAGGAGGAGTCGGAGAGCAGTTCTTC. Translated, it gives CASSGAGLGGVGEQFF.

This chain joins TRBV15 and TRBJ2-2, with TRBD1 as a possible D gene (5 bases). There are 18 residues in the CDR3. V was trimmed by 5 bases and J by 6 bases, leaving 25 bases between them. Germline CDR1 LNHNV, CDR2 YYDKDF (reference sequence). The CDR3 here is CATSPLRVDWFGAGELFF. The CDR3 DNA reads as TGTGCCACCAGCCCGCTCAGGGTTGACTGGTTCGGTGCCGGGGAGCTGTTTTTT.

V usage is TRBV13 and J usage is TRBJ1-1; the D is unclear. Germline lookup yields CDR1 PRHDT and CDR2 FYEKMQ (reference sequence). V lost 5 bases, J lost 0 bases, and 10 bases lay in between. This CDR3 has 14 amino acids. CDR3 protein: CASSAQQMNTEAFF. Written as DNA, the CDR3 is TGTGCCAGCAGCGCCCAACAGATGAACACTGAAGCTTTCTTT.

V gene TRBV6-5 combines with J gene TRBJ2-3; 8 bases align to TRBD1. The CDR3 extends over 17 amino acids. CDR1 and CDR2 (germline): MNHEY, SVGAGI. V lost 4 bases, J lost 3 bases, and 12 bases stayed unmatched. CDR3 in DNA: TGTGCCAGCAGTTCCCCACGGCGACAGGGGTATACAGATACGCAGTATTTT. Residues: CASSSPRRQGYTDTQYF.

The chain recombines TRBV28 with TRBJ2-1, with a weak D call TRBD2 (7 bases). CDR1 is MDHEN and CDR2 is SYDVKM in the germline V gene. CDR3 length: 14 amino acids. V was clipped by 5 bases and J by 6 bases, with 14 bases between them. DNA for the CDR3: TGTGCCAGCAGTCACTGGGGGGGCCGCAATGAGCAGTTCTTC. Translating it yields CASSHWGGRNEQFF.

The chain combines TRBV12-3 or TRBV12-4 with TRBJ2-3; maybe TRBD2 (5 bases). Trimming took off 5 bases at V and 4 bases at J, with 22 bases between the two ends. The CDR3 has 17 amino acids. The CDR3 DNA reads TGTGCCAGCAGTCACCCGCTCGAGGGCCTTTCCGCAGATACGCAGTATTTT. The encoded protein is CASSHPLEGLSADTQYF.

The chain employs TRBV9 and TRBJ2-3, with 12 bases identical to TRBD2. The CDR3 contains 16 residues. V trimming: 3 bases; J trimming: 7 bases; junction bases outside the gene matches: 9. Germline values: CDR1 SGDLS, CDR2 YYNGEE. The DNA of the CDR3 is TGTGCCAGCAGCGAGACTAGCGGGGGTGTTCTGAATACGCAGTATTTT. Its translation: CASSETSGGVLNTQYF.